Each of the 22 T cell receptor beta chains below was sequenced from the same sample in a study of PD-1 blockade in mismatch repair-deficient tumors. Using immunoSEQ multiplex PCR, the repertoire was profiled, and TCRdb retains in-frame clones only, with some absent. Found here are tens of thousands of clones, about 83% of them singletons; the top ten hold 15% to 20%. The sample here was peripheral blood, taken 2 weeks after starting pembrolizumab. The receptors here all came from an adult with mismatch repair-deficient cancer.

This chain uses TRBV7-2 with TRBJ1-4, with a tentative D call TRBD1 (6 bases). Trimming took 5 bases from V and 5 from J, leaving 18 bases between them. The CDR3 covers 16 residues. Germline V gene sequence: CDR1 SGHTA, CDR2 FQGNSA. CDR3 loop: CASSPGRGTGNEKLFF. The CDR3 coding sequence is TGTGCCAGCAGCCCGGGGAGGGGGACCGGAAATGAAAAACTGTTTTTT.

The chain joins TRBV30 to TRBJ2-7; D is ambiguous. Germline V gives CDR1 GTSNPN, CDR2 SVGIG (reference sequence). The CDR3 runs 11 residues. Trimming pared 2 bases from V and 10 bases from J, leaving 12 bases between. In DNA form, the CDR3 reads TGTGCCTGGAGTAGGGCGTTCGGTCAGTACTTC. Its protein is CAWSRAFGQYF.

The V and J genes are TRBV5-6 and TRBJ1-2, with a possible D match to TRBD1 (5 bases). With 4 bases removed from V and 4 bases from J, the gap between germline ends came to 17 bases. CDR3 length: 15 residues. The V gene's germline CDR1 is SGHDT and CDR2 YYEEEE. CDR3 nucleotide sequence: TGTGCCAGCAGCGTAGAACCGGGACGGAGCTATGGCTACACCTTC. This gives the protein CASSVEPGRSYGYTF. Combining the CDR3 with reference TRBV5-6 and TRBJ1-2 gives the whole variable domain DAGVTQSPTHLIKTRGQQVTLRCSPKSGHDTVSWYQQALGQGPQFIFQYYEEEERQRGNFPDRFSGHQFPNYSSELNVNALLLGDSALYLCASSVEPGRSYGYTFGSGTRLTVV.

This clone was counted once. The chain links TRBV6-1 to TRBJ2-5, with 7 bases lining up with TRBD1. In germline, CDR1 is MNHNS, CDR2 SASEGT. This CDR3 comprises 15 residues. J was trimmed by 1 base and V by 4 bases; bases with no gene match: 6. CDR3 sequence: CASSVSQGTQETQYF. In nucleotides, the CDR3 is TGTGCCAGCAGTGTCTCACAGGGGACCCAAGAGACCCAGTACTTC.

The rearrangement links TRBV21-1 to TRBJ2-3; no DNA check was done on the table's D call, TRBD2. TRBV21-1 is a known pseudogene. This CDR3 is built from 17 residues. CDR3 DNA: TGTGCCAGCAGCAAAGCAGCGGGGGTAAGGAGCACAGATACGCAGTATTTT. Its protein is CASSKAAGVRSTDTQYF.

The rearrangement joins TRBV13 to TRBJ1-1; the D is unclear. The V end was cut by 5 bases, the J end by 1 base, with 11 bases between. From germline, CDR1 is PRHDT and CDR2 FYEKMQ (reference sequence). The CDR3 loop spans 14 amino acids. CDR3 sequence: CASSRARKNTEAFF. CDR3 in DNA: TGTGCCAGCAGCCGTGCCAGGAAGAACACTGAAGCTTTCTTT.

The chain uses TRBV9 and TRBJ2-5; 7 nucleotides align to TRBD1. Near its end, the DNA agrees better with TRBJ2-7, so the J call may be wrong. This CDR3 spans 15 amino acids. Germline V lookup: CDR1 SGDLS, CDR2 YYNGEE. This chain's CDR3 is CASSVGDSLVYEQYF. The CDR3 DNA is TGTGCCAGCAGCGTAGGGGACAGCCTCGTCTACGAGCAGTACTTC.

With regard to this clone: At one end the junction does not follow the germline gene, possibly because of a read error. This sequence joins TRBV11-3 and TRBJ2-7; 12 nucleotides match TRBD2. The CDR3 is 13 amino acids. Germline lookup yields CDR1 SGHNT and CDR2 YENEEA. The CDR3 DNA is TGTGCCAGCAGCTTACACCGGACTAGCGGGACTCTCTTC. Translation gives CASSLHRTSGTLF.

This chain links TRBV7-6 with TRBJ2-7; D may be TRBD2 (6 bases). The V end was cut by 5 bases, the J end by 4 bases, with 12 bases between. The CDR3 is 13 amino acids. The germline CDR1 and CDR2 sequences are SGHVS and FNYEAQ. CDR3 region: CASSPGGTYEQYF. CDR3 DNA sequence: TGTGCCAGCAGCCCTGGGGGGACTTACGAGCAGTACTTC.

The chain employs TRBV15 and TRBJ2-1; D is uncertain. The V gene's germline CDR1 is LNHNV and CDR2 YYDKDF (reference sequence). The length of the CDR3 is 18 residues. V lost 0 bases, J lost 0 bases, and 15 bases lay in between. The CDR3 sequence: CATSREAPVASSYNEQFF. CDR3 bases: TGTGCCACCAGCAGAGAGGCCCCAGTGGCGAGCTCCTACAATGAGCAGTTCTTC.

This clone was counted a single time. The chain joins TRBV5-8 to TRBJ1-1; 7 nucleotides agree with TRBD1. The CDR3 spans 14 residues. V was clipped by 2 bases and J by 3 bases; unmatched bases: 4. The germline gives CDR1 SGHTS, CDR2 YDEGEE. Written as DNA, the CDR3 is TGTGCCAGCAGCTTCGGCAGGGGGGACACTGAAGCTTTCTTT. Translating gives CASSFGRGDTEAFF.

CDR3 in amino acids: CASSQGPQFHYEQYF. CDR3 DNA sequence: TGTGCCAGCAGCCAAGGTCCCCAGTTTCACTACGAGCAGTACTTC. The chain combines TRBV4-2 with TRBJ2-7, with D unresolved. CDR1 is LGHNA, CDR2 YNFKEQ, per germline. Trimming removed 1 base at V and 3 bases at J, with 13 bases between. This CDR3 is 15 amino acids long.

This clone was seen just once. This rearrangement joins TRBV4-1 to TRBJ2-2; TRBD1 aligns across 9 bases. This CDR3 contains 17 residues. Germline V gives CDR1 MGHRA, CDR2 YSYEKL. Trimming removed 5 bases from V and 4 bases from J; junction bases left unmatched: 11. The CDR3 loop is CASSRQGELRSTGELFF. The CDR3 DNA reads as TGCGCCAGCAGCAGACAGGGGGAACTGCGAAGCACCGGGGAGCTGTTTTTT.

The chain couples TRBV5-1 to TRBJ1-2; 7 bases agree with TRBD1. The CDR3 totals 14 residues. Trimming removed 4 bases from V and 6 bases from J; junction bases left unmatched: 9. Germline V gene sequence: CDR1 SGHRS, CDR2 YFSETQ. The CDR3 reads CASSTQGLDDGYTF. The CDR3 DNA is TGCGCCAGCAGCACACAGGGGCTAGATGATGGCTACACCTTC.

V usage is TRBV5-1 and J usage is TRBJ1-2, with D perhaps TRBD1 (5 bases). The V and J ends lost 0 bases and 4 bases respectively, with 10 bases between them. The CDR3 length is 14 residues. CDR1 is SGHRS, CDR2 YFSETQ, per germline. For the CDR3, the DNA is TGCGCCAGCAGCTTGGACAGGACTCCCTATGGCTACACCTTC. Amino acid sequence: CASSLDRTPYGYTF.

The rearrangement joins TRBV6-1 to TRBJ2-7; 8 nucleotides align to TRBD1. Unmatched junction bases numbered 4, after V lost 3 bases and J lost 6 bases. This CDR3 region has 13 residues. Germline CDR1 and CDR2: MNHNS and SASEGT. CDR3 sequence: CASSDADRGEQYF. In nucleotides, the CDR3 is TGTGCCAGCAGTGACGCAGACAGGGGCGAGCAGTACTTC.

V is TRBV30 and J is TRBJ2-1, with TRBD1 as a possible D gene (5 bases). This CDR3 has 17 amino acids. With 1 base removed from V and 5 bases from J, the gap between germline ends came to 21 bases. Germline assignment: CDR1 GTSNPN and CDR2 SVGIG (reference sequence). This CDR3 is CAWSATSTATIHNEQFF. CDR3 nucleotide sequence: TGTGCCTGGAGTGCTACATCGACAGCTACAATCCACAATGAGCAGTTCTTC.

The chain combines TRBV7-9 with TRBJ2-7, with TRBD1 matching 10 bases. The CDR3 sequence is 15 residues long. Germline V gene data show CDR1 as SEHNR and CDR2 as FQNEAQ (reference sequence). Losses at the gene ends were 5 bases for V and 6 bases for J; bases not matched to a gene: 10. The CDR3 nucleotides are TGTGCCAGCAGCCGACAGGGGGCCTTCGGCAGCGAGCAGTACTTC. Translating it yields CASSRQGAFGSEQYF. Drawing the rest from reference TRBV7-9 and TRBJ2-7, the complete variable domain is DTGVSQNPRHKITKRGQNVTFRCDPISEHNRLYWYRQTLGQGPEFLTYFQNEAQLEKSRLLSDRFSAERPKGSFSTLEIQRTEQGDSAMYLCASSRQGAFGSEQYFGPGTRLTVT.

The V gene is TRBV30, the J gene TRBJ1-1; D not resolved. The CDR3 sequence is 12 residues long. Germline CDR1 is GTSNPN and CDR2 is SVGIG (reference sequence). The V gene lost 1 base and the J gene lost 11 bases, with 14 bases spanning the gap. The CDR3 nucleotides are TGTGCCTGGAGTGGGACCCCACAACGGGCTTTCTTT. Translated, it gives CAWSGTPQRAFF.

This chain links TRBV7-2 with TRBJ1-5; 8 bases align to TRBD1. CDR1 is SGHTA and CDR2 is FQGNSA in the germline V gene. Trimming removed 0 bases from V and 4 bases from J; junction bases left unmatched: 2. This CDR3 comprises 15 residues. CDR3 DNA: TGTGCCAGCAGCTTAGCGGGACAGGTAAATCAGCCCCAGCATTTT. It specifies CASSLAGQVNQPQHF.

The gene calls are TRBV28 and TRBJ2-7; possible D gene TRBD1, 6 bases. Trimming removed 5 bases from V and 2 bases from J, with 13 bases in between. The CDR3 spans 14 residues. Germline-derived CDR1 and CDR2 are MDHEN and SYDVKM. The CDR3 loop reads CASSQARGTYEQYF. In DNA, the CDR3 is TGTGCCAGCAGTCAAGCGAGGGGGACCTACGAGCAGTACTTC.

This chain links TRBV7-6 with TRBJ1-4; 7 bases align to TRBD1. The V segment lost 1 base and the J segment 8 bases; nucleotides outside the gene matches: 10. CDR3 length equals 16 residues. CDR1 and CDR2 (germline): SGHVS, FNYEAQ. Written as DNA, the CDR3 is TGTGCCAGCAGCTTAGACCGAGCAGGGGGGAGAGAAAAACTGTTTTTT. Translation: CASSLDRAGGREKLFF.